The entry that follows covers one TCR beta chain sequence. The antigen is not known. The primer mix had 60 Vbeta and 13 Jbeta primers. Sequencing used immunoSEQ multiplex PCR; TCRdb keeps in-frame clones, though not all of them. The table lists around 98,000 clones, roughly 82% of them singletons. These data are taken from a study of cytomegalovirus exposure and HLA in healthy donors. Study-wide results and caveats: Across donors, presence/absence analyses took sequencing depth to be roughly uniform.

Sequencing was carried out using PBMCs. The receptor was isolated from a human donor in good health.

The CDR3 DNA is TGTGCCAGCAGTTCGCCGGGACAGGGCATCGGTGAAGCTTTCTTT. It yields the protein CASSSPGQGIGEAFF. This sequence joins TRBV6-5 and TRBJ1-1, with 9 bases matching TRBD1. V was pared by 4 bases and J by 7 bases, with 10 bases of the junction left unmatched. Germline values: CDR1 MNHEY, CDR2 SVGAGI. The CDR3 consists of 15 residues.